The 20 T cell receptor beta chains below were found in one sample sequenced in a study of T-cell reconstitution after alpha-beta-depleted transplantation in children. The authors prepared the TCRbeta library with unique molecular identifiers. TCRdb reprocessed the PCR reads with MiXCR, giving one entry per CDR3 protein. The sample lists about 1,000,000 distinct CDR3 sequences; roughly 29% were seen once. Sequencing was performed on PBMCs, mostly from graft donor cells, taken 360 days after TCRalphabeta/CD19-depleted stem cell transplant. These receptors came from a boy younger than two who had a stem cell transplant for SCID, so the T cells may come from the graft donor.

In nucleotides, the CDR3 is TGCAGTGCTAGCGGGGGGGCCGGAGATACGCAGTATTTT. This gives the protein CSASGGAGDTQYF. The chain has TRBV20-1 and TRBJ2-3; TRBD2 aligns across 8 bases. Per the germline V gene, CDR1 is DFQATT and CDR2 is SNEGSKA (reference sequence). This CDR3 comprises 13 residues. With V trimmed by 3 bases and J by 5 bases, 4 bases remained unmatched.

This chain links TRBV12-3 or TRBV12-4 with TRBJ2-7, with D perhaps being TRBD1 or TRBD2 (5 bases each). This CDR3 is built from 14 residues. The V end was cut by 3 bases, the J end by 6 bases, with 15 bases between. Here the CDR3 reads CASSFGGPRAEQYF. In DNA form, the CDR3 reads TGTGCCAGCAGTTTTGGAGGCCCCAGGGCCGAGCAGTACTTC.

This clonotype was counted only a few times. V is TRBV20-1 and J is TRBJ1-1; the D is unclear. The CDR3 is 11 residues long. The V end was cut by 6 bases, the J end by 10 bases, with 15 bases between. Germline V CDR1 and CDR2: DFQATT, SNEGSKA (reference sequence). This CDR3 reads CSAPEVGGAFF. As DNA, the CDR3 is TGCAGTGCCCCCGAGGTCGGTGGAGCTTTCTTT.

V gene TRBV3-1 combines with J gene TRBJ2-1; maybe TRBD2 (5 bases). V shed 1 base and J shed 2 bases, with 15 bases lying between them. Germline-derived CDR1 and CDR2 are LGHDT and YNNKEL (reference sequence). CDR3 length: 17 residues. The CDR3 bases are TGTGCCAGCAGCCAAGGATCCCCGCGCGGGCCCTACAATGAGCAGTTCTTC. Amino acids: CASSQGSPRGPYNEQFF.

This clonotype was seen a few times. The chain carries TRBV20-1 and TRBJ2-1; a weak D match, TRBD2 (5 bases). The V gene lost 1 base and the J gene lost 7 bases, with 8 bases spanning the gap. This CDR3 has 12 amino acids. CDR1 and CDR2 (germline): DFQATT, SNEGSKA (reference sequence). CDR3 sequence reads: CSARGRRNEQFF. CDR3 in DNA: TGCAGTGCTAGAGGGAGGAGGAATGAGCAGTTCTTC.

The chain carries TRBV20-1 and TRBJ2-3; D ambiguous. Germline CDR1 and CDR2: DFQATT and SNEGSKA (reference sequence). V was trimmed by 5 bases and J by 3 bases, leaving 15 bases between them. The CDR3 sequence is 14 residues long. CDR3 in amino acids: CSAARIIGTDTQYF. DNA of the CDR3: TGCAGTGCTGCCCGTATAATTGGGACAGATACGCAGTATTTT.

A few counts support this clonotype. The V call is TRBV6-5, the J call TRBJ1-6; possibly TRBD1 for D (5 bases). The V gene's germline CDR1 is MNHEY and CDR2 SVGAGI. This CDR3 is built from 15 residues. V gave up 0 bases and J gave up 10 bases, with 13 bases separating them. The DNA of the CDR3 is TGTGCCAGCAGTTACTCGTTTGTGGGGGACTCACCCCTCCACTTT. Protein product: CASSYSFVGDSPLHF.

This chain joins TRBV12-3 or TRBV12-4 and TRBJ2-1; 8 nucleotides align to TRBD2. J lost 2 bases, V lost 6 bases, and 9 bases had no gene match. The CDR3 is made up of 16 amino acids. In DNA form, the CDR3 reads TGTGCCAGCAGCCCAAGCGGGGGAGGACCCTACAATGAGCAGTTCTTC. Translation gives CASSPSGGGPYNEQFF.

The V gene is TRBV5-1, the J gene TRBJ1-4; 10 bases align to TRBD1. Trimming took 2 bases from V and 6 from J; bases not matched to a gene: 7. The CDR3 extends over 16 amino acids. Germline lookup yields CDR1 SGHRS and CDR2 YFSETQ. The CDR3 nucleotides are TGCGCCAGCAGCTTCAATGTCGGGACAGGGGATGAAAAACTGTTTTTT. Translated: CASSFNVGTGDEKLFF.

V usage is TRBV7-6 and J usage is TRBJ2-1, with TRBD2 matching 10 bases. Losses at the gene ends were 5 bases for V and 7 bases for J; bases not matched to a gene: 2. CDR1 and CDR2 from the germline V gene are SGHVS and FNYEAQ. This CDR3 contains 13 residues. CDR3 coding DNA: TGTGCCAGCAGCCAGCGGGGGGGTAATGAGCAGTTCTTC. Its protein is CASSQRGGNEQFF.

This clonotype came up a few times. The chain uses TRBV28 and TRBJ1-4; D may be TRBD1 (6 bases). Germline values: CDR1 MDHEN, CDR2 SYDVKM. V lost 5 bases to trimming and J lost 6 bases, with 16 bases between them. The CDR3 is made up of 15 amino acids. CDR3 protein: CASSASDRDYEKLFF. CDR3 DNA: TGTGCCAGCAGTGCTTCGGACAGAGACTATGAAAAACTGTTTTTT.

This clonotype turned up a few times. The chain links TRBV5-1 to TRBJ2-7, with unresolved D. CDR3 length: 15 amino acids. Germline CDR1 reads SGHRS; CDR2 reads YFSETQ. With 3 bases removed from V and 0 bases from J, the gap between germline ends came to 13 bases. The CDR3 nucleotides read TGCGCCAGCAGCTCAATGGACGGGTTCTCCTACGAGCAGTACTTC. This encodes CASSSMDGFSYEQYF.

This chain joins TRBV12-3 or TRBV12-4 and TRBJ1-5; D is perhaps TRBD1 (6 bases). There are 15 residues in the CDR3. The V gene lost 7 bases and the J gene lost 2 bases, with 15 bases spanning the gap. CDR3 nucleotides: TGTGCCAGCACCGAAGGGGGGTACGGCAATCAGCCCCAGCATTTT. Translated, it gives CASTEGGYGNQPQHF.

This chain links TRBV5-5 with TRBJ2-4; tentative D call: TRBD1 (5 bases). Germline V gene lookup returns CDR1 SGHKS and CDR2 YYEKEE (reference sequence). The CDR3 loop spans 11 amino acids. V lost 3 bases, J lost 11 bases, and 9 bases lay in between. CDR3: CASSSREVQYF. As DNA, the CDR3 is TGTGCCAGCAGCTCCAGGGAAGTTCAGTACTTC.

The chain has TRBV5-6 and TRBJ2-1, with D perhaps matching TRBD2 (5 bases). In germline, CDR1 is SGHDT, CDR2 YYEEEE. Trimming shortened V by 7 bases and J by 2 bases, and 13 bases separated the two germline ends. This CDR3 region has 14 residues. The CDR3 sequence is CASAGGSAYNEQFF. The CDR3 DNA reads TGTGCCAGCGCGGGCGGGTCCGCCTACAATGAGCAGTTCTTC.

The chain joins TRBV4-1 to TRBJ2-7, with TRBD2 as a possible D gene (5 bases). V was cut by 0 bases and J by 5 bases, with 14 bases left in between. The length of the CDR3 is 15 residues. Germline-derived CDR1 and CDR2 are MGHRA and YSYEKL. The CDR3 DNA follows: TGCGCCAGCAGCCAAGATAAGACCGAGGGCGACGAGCAGTACTTC. This gives the protein CASSQDKTEGDEQYF.

The rearrangement uses TRBV10-3 and TRBJ1-1, with D possibly matching TRBD1 (5 bases). This CDR3 is 15 amino acids long. Germline-derived CDR1 and CDR2 are ENHRY and SYGVKD. V lost 3 bases and J 4 bases, leaving 15 bases between the germline ends. In DNA form, the CDR3 reads TGTGCCATCAGTGATAGCAGGGAATCAAGCACTGAAGCTTTCTTT. This codes for CAISDSRESSTEAFF.

This clonotype has only a few counts. This chain links TRBV12-3 or TRBV12-4 with TRBJ2-5; D unclear. The CDR3 runs 14 residues. Trimming shortened V by 2 bases and J by 1 base, and 8 bases separated the two germline ends. CDR3 in amino acids: CASSLFNSQETQYF. In DNA form, the CDR3 reads TGTGCCAGCAGTTTATTTAACAGCCAAGAGACCCAGTACTTC.

In this sample, this clonotype turned up a few times. CDR3 bases: TGTGCCAGCCAAGGGTGGAGCAATCAGCCCCAGCATTTT. As protein: CASQGWSNQPQHF. The rearrangement links TRBV6-2 or TRBV6-3 to TRBJ1-5; D remains unclear. Germline CDR1 reads MNHEY; CDR2 reads SVGEGT. The V gene lost 8 bases and the J gene lost 1 base, with 9 bases spanning the gap. The CDR3 has 13 amino acids.

This clonotype was detected a few times. The chain has TRBV12-3 or TRBV12-4 and TRBJ1-1; D is ambiguous. The CDR3 totals 14 residues. V lost 3 bases and J lost 3, with 11 bases in between. CDR3 protein: CASSFRGLDTEAFF. The CDR3 DNA reads TGTGCCAGCAGTTTTCGGGGTTTGGACACTGAAGCTTTCTTT.